Presented here are 8 T cell receptor beta chains from one specimen sequenced in a study of T cell changes during pregnancy in multiple sclerosis. Method: immunoSEQ multiplex PCR; TCRdb's copy keeps in-frame clones and lacks some. The table shows about 40,000 clones, with 94% occurring only once. Here the sequenced sample was peripheral blood, taken in the third trimester of pregnancy. Every receptor here comes from a female donor with multiple sclerosis, enrolled in a pregnancy study.

The chain recombines TRBV30 with TRBJ2-3; 11 positions agree with TRBD1. V lost 1 base, J lost 3 bases, and 15 bases stayed unmatched. CDR1 GTSNPN and CDR2 SVGIG come from the germline V gene (reference sequence). This CDR3 spans 19 amino acids. The CDR3 sequence: CAWSARRTGGVSRTDTQYF. CDR3 DNA sequence: TGTGCCTGGAGTGCACGGAGGACAGGGGGCGTGAGTAGAACAGATACGCAGTATTTT.

V usage is TRBV27 and J usage is TRBJ2-7, with TRBD2 as a possible D gene (6 bases). This CDR3 has 16 amino acids. Germline lookup yields CDR1 MNHEY and CDR2 SMNVEV (reference sequence). The V end lost 4 bases, the J end lost 2 bases, and 18 bases lay between the germline ends. The CDR3 loop reads CASSSFGGTNPYEQYF. The DNA of the CDR3 is TGTGCCAGCAGTTCGTTCGGGGGAACGAACCCCTACGAGCAGTACTTC.

J is TRBJ1-1 and V is TRBV6-1; D perhaps matches TRBD1 (6 bases). Germline V gives CDR1 MNHNS, CDR2 SASEGT. The V end lost 9 bases, the J end lost 1 base, and 12 bases lay between the germline ends. The CDR3 extends over 13 amino acids. This chain's CDR3 is CASRGSANTEAFF. CDR3 bases: TGTGCCAGTAGGGGGTCTGCGAACACTGAAGCTTTCTTT.

J is TRBJ1-1 and V is TRBV19, with no clear D. This CDR3 is 15 amino acids long. V lost 4 bases, J lost 4 bases, and 16 bases lay in between. Looked up from germline, CDR1 is LNHDA and CDR2 is SQIVND (reference sequence). This chain's CDR3 is CASSRRGGGVTEAFF. CDR3 coding DNA: TGTGCCAGTAGTAGGCGCGGCGGCGGGGTCACTGAAGCTTTCTTT.

The chain is built from TRBV27 and TRBJ2-3; D is unresolved. Trimming took 6 bases from V and 8 from J, leaving 9 bases between them. The CDR3 totals 11 residues. In germline, CDR1 is MNHEY, CDR2 SMNVEV (reference sequence). The CDR3 protein is CASSSTFTQYF. The CDR3 region has the DNA TGTGCCAGCAGCTCCACTTTTACGCAGTATTTT.

The CDR3, as DNA: TGTGCCAGCAGCCCCAGACTAGCGGGAAACTACAATGAGCAGTTCTTC. Its translation: CASSPRLAGNYNEQFF. The chain is built from TRBV9 and TRBJ2-1; 11 bases align to TRBD2. This CDR3 is built from 16 residues. CDR1 is SGDLS and CDR2 is YYNGEE in the germline V gene. Trimming at V came to 4 bases and at J to 3 bases, leaving 6 bases not matched to a gene.

This rearrangement joins TRBV4-3 to TRBJ2-1; D uncertain. V lost 4 bases, J lost 4 bases, and 17 bases lay in between. CDR1 and CDR2 from the germline V gene are LGHNA and YSLEER. The CDR3 consists of 16 residues. Here the CDR3 DNA reads TGCGCCAGCAGCCCAAACTCCCGTCCCTATTACAATGAGCAGTTCTTC. It encodes CASSPNSRPYYNEQFF.

This clone has only one observation. The gene calls are TRBV7-9 and TRBJ1-1; D may be TRBD1 (5 bases). CDR1 is SEHNR and CDR2 is FQNEAQ in the germline V gene (reference sequence). V was pared by 3 bases and J by 11 bases, with 13 bases between. The CDR3 has 12 residues. This chain's CDR3 is CASSFGGINAFF. CDR3 DNA: TGTGCCAGCAGCTTTGGGGGGATTAACGCTTTCTTT.